The rows below give T cell receptor beta chains drawn from one sample of a study of vaccination effects on CD4 cells after COVID-19. The antigens of these receptors remain unknown. The protocol was immunoSEQ multiplex PCR, while the TCRdb copy is restricted to in-frame clones and leaves out a portion. The table records roughly 20,000 clones, approximately 63% of them present only once. The source material was CD4+ T cells from PBMCs cultured with HCoV-229E spike peptides, sampled before COVID-19 vaccination. The receptors stem from a human donor who received a COVID-19 vaccine. Both conserved end residues are part of each CDR3. A D gene is named only where the DNA matches it firmly. A row's size may be missing; if present it is once, few, many or a size class.

>TRBJ1-5|14|.|.|TRBV4-1
TGCGCCAGCAGCCAAGGCGGACGGAATCAGCCCCAGCATTTT
CASSQGGRNQPQHF
>TRBJ2-3|17|TRBD2|.|TRBV3-1/TRBV3-2
TGTGCCAGCAGTGCAGTTTGGGGCGGGGGGTCCACAGATACGCAGTATTTT
CASSAVWGGGSTDTQYF
>TRBJ1-4|14|.|.|TRBV7-9
TGTGCCAGCAGCTTAGTCAGGCAAGGTGAAAAACTGTTTTTT
CASSLVRQGEKLFF
>TRBJ1-1|13|.|few|TRBV6-5
TGTGCCAGCAGTTACTTTCGGGACACTGAAGCTTTCTTT
CASSYFRDTEAFF
>TRBJ1-1|14|.|.|TRBV6-5
TGTGCCAGCAGTTCCGTCGCGGGGAACACTGAAGCTTTCTTT
CASSSVAGNTEAFF
>TRBJ1-3|16|.|few|TRBV10-3
TGTGCCATCAGACCCTCTTATGGGGCGCAGGGAAACACCATATATTTT
CAIRPSYGAQGNTIYF
>TRBJ1-5|16|.|few|TRBV10-3
TGTGCCATCAGTGACGGTGCGGGGTTCGGCAATCAGCCCCAGCATTTT
CAISDGAGFGNQPQHF
>TRBJ2-3|15|.|.|TRBV6-2/TRBV6-3
TGTGCCAGCAGTCCCCAGGGCGGGAACACAGATACGCAGTATTTT
CASSPQGGNTDTQYF
>TRBJ2-3|16|TRBD2|.|TRBV7-9
TGTGCCAGCAGCTTAGCGCCCAGCGGGGGTACAGATACGCAGTATTTT
CASSLAPSGGTDTQYF
>TRBJ1-4|15|.|.|TRBV19
TGTGCCAGTAGTAGCAGGAGCGCAACTAATGAAAAACTGTTTTTT
CASSSRSATNEKLFF
>TRBJ1-4|12|.|.|TRBV10-3
TGTGCCATCAGTGAGTCGAGTGAAAAACTGTTTTTT
CAISESSEKLFF
>TRBJ2-7|15|TRBD2|.|TRBV11-2
TGTGCCAGCAGCTTAACTAGCGGGAGGCATTACGAGCAGTACTTC
CASSLTSGRHYEQYF
>TRBJ2-1|13|.|.|TRBV6-4
TGTGCCAGCAGTGACTCGACGGAAGATGAGCAGTTCTTC
CASSDSTEDEQFF
>TRBJ1-1|13|.|.|TRBV6-4
TGTGCCAGCAGTGACGAGGTGAACACTGAAGCTTTCTTT
CASSDEVNTEAFF
>TRBJ1-4|13|.|.|TRBV6-5
TGTGCCAGCAGCAGGGTTTTGGCTGAAAAACTGTTTTTT
CASSRVLAEKLFF
>TRBJ1-1|14|.|few|TRBV7-8
TGTGCCAGCAGCTTTCGCCTCCCGGACACTGAAGCTTTCTTT
CASSFRLPDTEAFF
>TRBJ2-1|15|TRBD2|.|TRBV4-1
TGCGCCAGCAGCCAGGGACTAGCGGGGGACAATGAGCAGTTCTTC
CASSQGLAGDNEQFF
>TRBJ2-2|16|TRBD2|.|TRBV4-2
TGTGCCAGCAGCCATAGCGGGAGGGGGTACACCGGGGAGCTGTTTTTT
CASSHSGRGYTGELFF
>TRBJ2-3|17|TRBD2|.|TRBV3-1/TRBV3-2
TGTGCCAGCAGCCCTCCCCTAGCGGGGGGGAGCACAGATACGCAGTATTTT
CASSPPLAGGSTDTQYF
>TRBJ1-5|15|.|.|TRBV7-2
TGTGCCAGCAGCTTAAGGGGATATAGCAATCAGCCCCAGCATTTT
CASSLRGYSNQPQHF
>TRBJ2-1|14|.|few|TRBV6-5
TGTGCCTCCAGGGCGGCTAGCTCCTACAATGAGCAGTTCTTC
CASRAASSYNEQFF
>TRBJ2-2|15|.|.|TRBV2
TGTGCCAGCATCAGGGGCCGAACCTTCACCGGGGAGCTGTTTTTT
CASIRGRTFTGELFF
>TRBJ1-1|12|.|.|TRBV12-1
TGTGCCAGCATCGGTGGGTCGGGGGAAGCTTTCTTT
CASIGGSGEAFF
>TRBJ2-1|13|.|.|TRBV11-2
TGTGCCAGCAGCTTCTCCGAGGGGAGTGAGCAGTTCTTC
CASSFSEGSEQFF
>TRBJ2-1|15|TRBD1|.|TRBV7-9
TGTGCCAGCAGCTTATCCCGACAGGGGTACAATGAGCAGTTCTTC
CASSLSRQGYNEQFF
>TRBJ2-6|19|.|.|TRBV7-8
TGTGCCAGCAGCTCCCCTTTCGAGGGGGTGGGGAAAGGGGCCAACGTCCTGACTTTC
CASSSPFEGVGKGANVLTF
>TRBJ1-1|13|.|.|TRBV6-5
TGTGCCAGCATCCGAGGAGGGGATGCTGAAGCTTTCTTT
CASIRGGDAEAFF
>TRBJ1-2|13|TRBD1|.|TRBV3-1/TRBV3-2
TGTGCCAGCAGCCAAGAGCCAGGGGGAGGCTACACCTTC
CASSQEPGGGYTF
>TRBJ1-2|15|.|.|TRBV19
TGTGCCAGTAGTCTATTATACAGGGACCTCTATGGCTACACCTTC
CASSLLYRDLYGYTF
>TRBJ1-3|12|.|few|TRBV12-5
TGTGCTAGTGGTTTGTACGGAAACACCATATATTTT
CASGLYGNTIYF
>TRBJ2-5|17|TRBD1|.|TRBV6-2/TRBV6-3
TGTGCCAGCAGTCGTCGTAGGACAGGGGGCAACCAAGAGACCCAGTACTTC
CASSRRRTGGNQETQYF
>TRBJ2-1|15|TRBD1|.|TRBV4-1
TGCGCCAGCAGCCAAGAGAGACAGGGTCGATTTGAGCAGTTCTTC
CASSQERQGRFEQFF
>TRBJ2-7|14|TRBD1|.|TRBV6-6
TGTGCCAGCATAGACAGGGGTTCTTCGTACGAGCAGTACTTC
CASIDRGSSYEQYF
>TRBJ1-1|13|.|.|TRBV10-3
TGTGCCATCAGTGAAGGCAGGGACACTGAAGCTTTCTTT
CAISEGRDTEAFF
>TRBJ1-2|16|.|few|TRBV13
TGTGCCAGCCGGATGGTCTTGAACAGGGATAGCTATGGCTACACCTTC
CASRMVLNRDSYGYTF
>TRBJ2-1|16|TRBD2|.|TRBV3-1/TRBV3-2
TGTGCCAGCAGCCAACTTAGCGGGAGGACCTACAATGAGCAGTTCTTC
CASSQLSGRTYNEQFF
>TRBJ1-2|14|TRBD1|.|TRBV5-1
TGCGCCAGCAGCTTGGGGACAGGGCGTTATGGCTACACCTTC
CASSLGTGRYGYTF
>TRBJ2-1|16|.|.|TRBV19
TGTGCCAGTGCCCCAGACACTGGACTAACTGGGTATGAGCAGTTCTTC
CASAPDTGLTGYEQFF
>TRBJ1-1|12|TRBD1|.|TRBV5-4
TGTGCCAGCAGTAGAACAGGGGATAAAGCTTTCTTT
CASSRTGDKAFF
>TRBJ1-4|14|.|.|TRBV5-8
TGTGCCAGCAGCGCTGGGAGGGGGACTGAAAAACTGTTTTTT
CASSAGRGTEKLFF
>TRBJ1-2|15|.|once|TRBV7-8
TGTGCCAGCAGCTTATTGTCAGGGAATAACTATGGCTACACCTTC
CASSLLSGNNYGYTF
>TRBJ1-1|15|.|.|TRBV25-1
TGTGCCAGCAGTGACGGGGGGGCTCAGAACACTGAAGCTTTCTTT
CASSDGGAQNTEAFF
>TRBJ1-5|14|.|.|TRBV18
TGTGCCAGCTCACCACAGGATGGTAGGCAGCCCCAGCATTTT
CASSPQDGRQPQHF
>TRBJ1-4|14|.|few|TRBV6-5
TGTGCCAGCATCGCGGGGGGCACTAATGAAAAACTGTTTTTT
CASIAGGTNEKLFF
>TRBJ2-2|16|.|.|TRBV4-2
TGTGCCAGCAGCCAAGAAGTAGCGTCGAACACCGGGGAGCTGTTTTTT
CASSQEVASNTGELFF
>TRBJ2-3|13|.|.|TRBV27
TGTGCCAGCAGTCGCCAGGTCCCAGATACGCAGTATTTT
CASSRQVPDTQYF
>TRBJ2-5|14|TRBD1|.|TRBV2
TGTGCCAGCATAAGACAGGGGGCGCGAGAGACCCAGTACTTC
CASIRQGARETQYF
>TRBJ1-6|13|.|.|TRBV29-1
TGCAGCGTACAGGTTTGGGATAATTCACCCCTCCACTTT
CSVQVWDNSPLHF
>TRBJ1-2|15|.|.|TRBV7-9
TGTGCCAGCAGCTTAGGGGTACAGGGTAGGACTGGCTACACCTTC
CASSLGVQGRTGYTF
>TRBJ2-1|15|TRBD2|.|TRBV7-9
TGTGCCAGCATCGGACTAGCGGGGTCCTACAATGAGCAGTTCTTC
CASIGLAGSYNEQFF
>TRBJ2-3|16|.|.|TRBV7-2
TGTGCCAGCAGCTTTACGGTAGCTAGCTTAGCAGATACGCAGTATTTT
CASSFTVASLADTQYF
>TRBJ2-7|13|.|.|TRBV27
TGTGCCAGCAGTTACCGGGGGGCTAACGAGCAGTACTTC
CASSYRGANEQYF
>TRBJ2-3|17|.|.|TRBV19
TGTGCCAGTAGTAGCCTTTTTGCGGGGGCCCGCACAGATACGCAGTATTTT
CASSSLFAGARTDTQYF
>TRBJ2-7|15|.|.|TRBV6-5
TGTGCCAGCAGTTACGGTGGGACTGGCTCCTACGAGCAGTACTTC
CASSYGGTGSYEQYF
>TRBJ1-6|15|.|.|TRBV7-6
TGTGCCAGCAGCTTAGGGGGGGTGGAAAGGTCACCCCTCCACTTT
CASSLGGVERSPLHF
>TRBJ2-7|15|.|.|TRBV5-4
TGTGCCAGCAGCTCCCCGGCCCTGGGCAGCTACGAGCAGTACTTC
CASSSPALGSYEQYF
>TRBJ1-5|16|.|few|TRBV5-1
TGCGCCAGCAGCTTGGCGGGGTCTTTTAGCAATCAGCCCCAGCATTTT
CASSLAGSFSNQPQHF
>TRBJ1-1|15|.|.|TRBV27
TGTGCCAGCAGTCTCCCCCCCGGAGTCGGCACTGAAGCTTTCTTT
CASSLPPGVGTEAFF